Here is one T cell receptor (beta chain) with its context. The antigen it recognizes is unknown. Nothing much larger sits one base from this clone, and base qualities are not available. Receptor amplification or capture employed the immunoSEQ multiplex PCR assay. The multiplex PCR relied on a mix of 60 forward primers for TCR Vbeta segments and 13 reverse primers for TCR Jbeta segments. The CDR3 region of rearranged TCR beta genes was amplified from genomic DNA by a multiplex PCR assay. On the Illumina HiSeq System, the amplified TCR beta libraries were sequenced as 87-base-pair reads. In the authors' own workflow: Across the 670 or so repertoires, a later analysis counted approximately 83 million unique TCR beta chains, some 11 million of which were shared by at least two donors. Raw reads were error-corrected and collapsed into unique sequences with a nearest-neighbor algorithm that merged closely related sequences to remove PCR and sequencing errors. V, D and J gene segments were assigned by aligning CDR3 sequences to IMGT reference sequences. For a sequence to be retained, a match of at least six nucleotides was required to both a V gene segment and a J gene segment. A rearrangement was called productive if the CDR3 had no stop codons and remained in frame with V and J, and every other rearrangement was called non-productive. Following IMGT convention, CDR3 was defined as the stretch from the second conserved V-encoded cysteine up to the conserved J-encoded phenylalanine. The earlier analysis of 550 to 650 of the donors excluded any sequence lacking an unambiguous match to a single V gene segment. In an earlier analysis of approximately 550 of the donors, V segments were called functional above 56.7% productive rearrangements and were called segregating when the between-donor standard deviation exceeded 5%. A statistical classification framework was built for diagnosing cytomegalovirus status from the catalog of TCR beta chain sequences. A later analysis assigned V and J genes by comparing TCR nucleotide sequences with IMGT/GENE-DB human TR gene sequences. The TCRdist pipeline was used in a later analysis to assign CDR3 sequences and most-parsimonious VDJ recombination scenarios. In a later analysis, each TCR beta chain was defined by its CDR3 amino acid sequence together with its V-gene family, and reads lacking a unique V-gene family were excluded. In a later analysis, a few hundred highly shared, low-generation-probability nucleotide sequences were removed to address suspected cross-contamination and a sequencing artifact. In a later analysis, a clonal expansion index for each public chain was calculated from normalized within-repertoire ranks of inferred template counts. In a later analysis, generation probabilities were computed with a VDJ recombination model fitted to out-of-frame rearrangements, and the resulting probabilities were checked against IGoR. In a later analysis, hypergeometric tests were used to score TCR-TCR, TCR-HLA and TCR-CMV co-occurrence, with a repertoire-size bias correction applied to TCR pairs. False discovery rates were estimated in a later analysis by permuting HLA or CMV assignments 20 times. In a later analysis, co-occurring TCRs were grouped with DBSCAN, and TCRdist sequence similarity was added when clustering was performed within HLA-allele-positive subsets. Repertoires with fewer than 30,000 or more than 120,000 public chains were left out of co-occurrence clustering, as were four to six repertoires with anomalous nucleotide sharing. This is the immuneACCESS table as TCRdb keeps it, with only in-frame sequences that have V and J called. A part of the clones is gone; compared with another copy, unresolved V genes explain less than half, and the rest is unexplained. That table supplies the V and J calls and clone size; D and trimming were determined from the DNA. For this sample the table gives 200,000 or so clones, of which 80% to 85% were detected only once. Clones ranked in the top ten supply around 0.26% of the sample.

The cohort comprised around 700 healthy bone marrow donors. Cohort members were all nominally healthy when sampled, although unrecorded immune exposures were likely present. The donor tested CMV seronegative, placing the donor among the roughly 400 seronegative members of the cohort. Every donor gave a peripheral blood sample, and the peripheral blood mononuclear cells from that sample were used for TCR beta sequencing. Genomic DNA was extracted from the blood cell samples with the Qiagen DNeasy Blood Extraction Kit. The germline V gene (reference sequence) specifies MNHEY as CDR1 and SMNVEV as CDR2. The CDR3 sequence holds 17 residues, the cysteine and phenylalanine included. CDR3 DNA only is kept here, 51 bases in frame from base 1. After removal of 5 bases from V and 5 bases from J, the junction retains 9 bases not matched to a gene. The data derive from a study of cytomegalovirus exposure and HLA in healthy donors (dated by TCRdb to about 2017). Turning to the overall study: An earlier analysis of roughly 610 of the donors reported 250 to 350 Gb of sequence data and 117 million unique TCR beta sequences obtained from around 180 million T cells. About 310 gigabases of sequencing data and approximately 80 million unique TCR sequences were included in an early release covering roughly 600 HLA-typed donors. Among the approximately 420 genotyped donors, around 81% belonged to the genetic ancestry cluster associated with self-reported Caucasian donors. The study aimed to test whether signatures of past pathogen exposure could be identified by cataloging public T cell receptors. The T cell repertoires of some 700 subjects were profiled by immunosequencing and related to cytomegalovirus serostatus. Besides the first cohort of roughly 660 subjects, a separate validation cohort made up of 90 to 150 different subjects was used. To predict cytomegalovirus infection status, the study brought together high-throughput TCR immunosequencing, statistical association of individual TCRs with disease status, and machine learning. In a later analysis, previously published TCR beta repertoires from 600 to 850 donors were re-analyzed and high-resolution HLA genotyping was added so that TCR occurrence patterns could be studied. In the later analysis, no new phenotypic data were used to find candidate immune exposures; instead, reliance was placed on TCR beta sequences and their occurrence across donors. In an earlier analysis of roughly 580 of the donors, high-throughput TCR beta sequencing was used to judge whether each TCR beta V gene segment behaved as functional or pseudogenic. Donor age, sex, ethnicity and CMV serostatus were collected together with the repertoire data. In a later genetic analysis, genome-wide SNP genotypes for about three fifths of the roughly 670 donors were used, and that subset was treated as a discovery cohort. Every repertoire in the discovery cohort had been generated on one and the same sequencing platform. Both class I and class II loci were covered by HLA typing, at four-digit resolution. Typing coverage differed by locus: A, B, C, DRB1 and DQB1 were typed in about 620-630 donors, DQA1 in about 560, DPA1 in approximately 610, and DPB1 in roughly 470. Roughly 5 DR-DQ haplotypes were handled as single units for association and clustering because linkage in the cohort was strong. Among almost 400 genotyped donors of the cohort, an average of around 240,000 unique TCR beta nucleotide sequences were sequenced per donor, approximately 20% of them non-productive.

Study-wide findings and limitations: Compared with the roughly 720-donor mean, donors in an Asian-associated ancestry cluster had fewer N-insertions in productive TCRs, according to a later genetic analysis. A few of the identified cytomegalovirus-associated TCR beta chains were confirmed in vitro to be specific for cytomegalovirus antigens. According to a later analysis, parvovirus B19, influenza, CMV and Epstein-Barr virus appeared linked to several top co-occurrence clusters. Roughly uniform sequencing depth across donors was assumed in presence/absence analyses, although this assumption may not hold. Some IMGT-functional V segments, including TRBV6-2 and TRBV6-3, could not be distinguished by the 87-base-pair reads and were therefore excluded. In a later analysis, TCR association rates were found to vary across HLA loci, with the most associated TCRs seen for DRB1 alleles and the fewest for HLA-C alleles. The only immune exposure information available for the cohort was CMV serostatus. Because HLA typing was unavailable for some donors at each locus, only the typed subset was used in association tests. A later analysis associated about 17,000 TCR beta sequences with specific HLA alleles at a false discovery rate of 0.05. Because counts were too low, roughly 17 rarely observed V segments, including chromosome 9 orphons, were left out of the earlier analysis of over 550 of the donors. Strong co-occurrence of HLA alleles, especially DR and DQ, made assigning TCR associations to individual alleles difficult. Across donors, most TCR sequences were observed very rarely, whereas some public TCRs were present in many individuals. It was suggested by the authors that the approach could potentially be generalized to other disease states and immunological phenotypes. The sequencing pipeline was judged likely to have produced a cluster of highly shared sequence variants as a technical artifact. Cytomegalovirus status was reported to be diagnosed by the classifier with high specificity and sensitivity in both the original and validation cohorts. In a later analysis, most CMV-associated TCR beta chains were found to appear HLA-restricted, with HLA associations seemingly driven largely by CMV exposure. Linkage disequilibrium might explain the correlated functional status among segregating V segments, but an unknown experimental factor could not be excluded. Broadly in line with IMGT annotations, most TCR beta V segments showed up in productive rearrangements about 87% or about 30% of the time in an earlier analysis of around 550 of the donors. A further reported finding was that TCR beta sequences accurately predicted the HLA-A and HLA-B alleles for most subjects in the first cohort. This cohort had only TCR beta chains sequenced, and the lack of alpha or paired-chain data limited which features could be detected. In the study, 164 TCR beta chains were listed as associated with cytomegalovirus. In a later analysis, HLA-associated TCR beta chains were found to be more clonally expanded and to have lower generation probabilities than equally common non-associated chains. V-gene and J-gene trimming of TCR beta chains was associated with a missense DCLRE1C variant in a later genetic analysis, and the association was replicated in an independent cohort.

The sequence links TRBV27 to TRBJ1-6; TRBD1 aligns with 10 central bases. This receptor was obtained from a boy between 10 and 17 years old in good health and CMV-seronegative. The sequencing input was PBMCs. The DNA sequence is TGTGCCAGCAGTACCCGGGGACAGGGGAGTAATAATTCACCCCTCCACTTT. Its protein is CASSTRGQGSNNSPLHF.